This T cell receptor (beta chain) was sequenced for a study of shared clonotypes between healthy human individuals. This CDR3 spans 15 amino acids. The germline V gene encodes CDR1 LNHDA and CDR2 SQIVND (reference sequence). Trimming removed 3 bases from V and 4 bases from J, with 13 bases in between. Sequenced by immunoSEQ multiplex PCR; TCRdb stores in-frame clones only, minus some. The sample contains 600,000 to 750,000 clones, about 92% of which appear only once. The sequence was obtained from a man aged 18-30 years in good health. Some clones in this sample may be carry-over from other donors' samples. This chain uses TRBV19 with TRBJ2-1, with unresolved D. What was sequenced was memory CD8+ T cells from PBMCs. Indicated subset: CD45RO+ cells pooled with CCR7-negative TemRA cells. The CDR3 region has the DNA TGTGCCAGTAGTATCTACACAACCCCATACAATGAGCAGTTCTTC. Its protein product is CASSIYTTPYNEQFF. Full variable domain (missing parts from reference TRBV19 and TRBJ2-1): DGGITQSPKYLFRKEGQNVTLSCEQNLNHDAMYWYRQDPGQGLRLIYYSQIVNDFQKGDIAEGYSVSREKKESFPLTVTSAQKNPTAFYLCASSIYTTPYNEQFFGPGTRLTVL.